Listed below are T cell receptor beta chains from one sample, sequenced in a study of T cell responses to AZD1222 COVID-19 vaccine. TCRdb keeps only in-frame clones here, not all; method: immunoSEQ multiplex PCR. This table holds roughly 78,000 clones, 70% to 85% found once. Sequences were derived from peripheral blood, sampled on day 0 of AZD1222 vaccination. Source of these receptors: an adult in good health. Both conserved end residues are part of each CDR3. The D gene is left open where the match is weak. The listing skips clone size in some rows; elsewhere it reads once, few, many or a size class.

d_call	v_call	j_call	clone_size	cdr3_aa	cdr3_nt
-	TRBV6-5	TRBJ1-1	-	CASSSSKGGRNTEAFF	TGTGCCAGCAGTTCAAGTAAGGGCGGGAGGAACACTGAAGCTTTCTTT
TRBD2	TRBV2	TRBJ2-5	-	CASSRLAGGQETQYF	TGTGCCAGCAGCCGACTAGCGGGAGGCCAAGAGACCCAGTACTTC
-	TRBV9	TRBJ2-2	-	CASSVLEGNTGELFF	TGTGCCAGCAGCGTATTGGAGGGGAACACCGGGGAGCTGTTTTTT
TRBD1	TRBV7-9	TRBJ2-7	-	CASSLVPGQPVPYEQYF	TGTGCCAGCAGCTTAGTTCCGGGACAGCCAGTCCCCTACGAGCAGTACTTC
TRBD2	TRBV5-4	TRBJ2-3	-	CASSFRSGGASGDTQYF	TGTGCCAGCAGCTTCAGGAGCGGGGGGGCTTCCGGGGATACGCAGTATTTT
TRBD1	TRBV28	TRBJ1-4	-	CASSFPRTGHEKLFF	TGTGCCAGCAGTTTTCCTCGGACAGGGCACGAAAAACTGTTTTTT
TRBD1	TRBV3-1/TRBV3-2	TRBJ2-4	-	CASRSNRGEWAKNIQYF	TGTGCCAGCAGATCTAACAGGGGCGAGTGGGCCAAAAACATTCAGTACTTC
TRBD1	TRBV4-2	TRBJ1-2	-	CASSQAGTGGGSNYGYTF	TGTGCCAGCAGCCAAGCTGGGACAGGGGGCGGGAGTAACTATGGCTACACCTTC
TRBD1	TRBV5-6	TRBJ2-3	-	CASSFDRVGTDTQYF	TGTGCCAGCAGCTTCGACAGGGTAGGCACAGATACGCAGTATTTT
TRBD1	TRBV7-9	TRBJ2-7	-	CASSRGQVEGQYF	TGTGCCAGCAGCAGGGGACAGGTCGAAGGGCAGTACTTC
-	TRBV7-2	TRBJ1-2	-	CASSLARGKGYGYTF	TGTGCCAGCAGCTTAGCCCGGGGGAAGGGCTATGGCTACACCTTC
TRBD2	TRBV7-9	TRBJ2-3	few	CASSLGTSGNGGTQYF	TGTGCCAGCAGCCTGGGGACTAGCGGGAACGGCGGTACGCAGTATTTT
-	TRBV15	TRBJ1-4	-	CATGRQGMKKLFF	TGTGCCACTGGGCGTCAGGGAATGAAAAAACTGTTTTTT
-	TRBV5-4	TRBJ2-5	-	CASSLVGAGEETQYF	TGTGCCAGCAGCTTGGTGGGGGCAGGGGAAGAGACCCAGTACTTC
-	TRBV4-3	TRBJ2-7	few	CASSQDHSANEQYF	TGCGCCAGCAGCCAAGATCATTCAGCAAACGAGCAGTACTTC
-	TRBV29-1	TRBJ2-7	-	CSVYGSYEQYF	TGCAGCGTTTACGGATCCTACGAGCAGTACTTC
-	TRBV10-3	TRBJ1-2	-	CAISESRQDNYGYTF	TGTGCCATCAGTGAGTCGAGACAAGATAACTATGGCTACACCTTC
TRBD2	TRBV6-5	TRBJ2-1	-	CASSPTSGGANEQFF	TGTGCCAGCAGTCCGACTAGCGGGGGGGCCAATGAGCAGTTCTTC
-	TRBV6-5	TRBJ1-3	-	CASRTSGNTIYF	TGTGCCAGCAGGACATCGGGAAACACCATATATTTT
-	TRBV18	TRBJ1-4	few	CASSQDRNANEKLFF	TGTGCCAGCTCGCAAGACAGGAACGCTAATGAAAAACTGTTTTTT
TRBD2	TRBV11-2	TRBJ2-1	-	CASSPGLAGGPSYNEQFF	TGTGCCAGCAGCCCCGGACTAGCGGGGGGGCCGTCCTACAATGAGCAGTTCTTC
TRBD2	TRBV10-1	TRBJ2-1	-	CASSDHVLAGGLSSYNEQFF	TGCGCCAGCAGTGACCACGTACTAGCGGGGGGGCTTAGCTCCTACAATGAGCAGTTCTTC
-	TRBV9	TRBJ1-4	-	CASSVGGGFGNEKLFF	TGTGCCAGCAGCGTAGGCGGGGGGTTCGGAAACGAAAAACTGTTTTTT
TRBD2	TRBV27	TRBJ2-1	-	CASSPIGAGGANEQFF	TGTGCCAGCAGTCCTATTGGGGCGGGAGGGGCCAATGAGCAGTTCTTC
TRBD1	TRBV28	TRBJ1-1	once	CASSLRPDRGEAFF	TGTGCCAGCAGTTTACGCCCGGACAGGGGTGAAGCTTTCTTT
-	TRBV10-3	TRBJ1-1	-	CAIKGTQNTEAFF	TGTGCCATCAAAGGGACACAGAACACTGAAGCTTTCTTT
-	TRBV3-1/TRBV3-2	TRBJ1-2	-	CASSQVAPGRDTRTANYGYTF	TGTGCCAGCAGCCAAGTCGCCCCCGGAAGGGACACTCGGACAGCGAACTATGGCTACACCTTC
TRBD1	TRBV7-8	TRBJ2-7	-	CASSLETGSSYEQYF	TGTGCCAGCAGCTTAGAGACAGGGAGCTCCTACGAGCAGTACTTC
-	TRBV2	TRBJ1-6	-	CASIGTVSRSPLHF	TGTGCCAGCATTGGGACGGTTAGTAGGTCACCCCTCCACTTT
-	TRBV7-2	TRBJ1-2	-	CASSVKAPYGYTF	TGTGCCAGCAGCGTTAAGGCCCCTTATGGCTACACCTTC